This T cell receptor beta chain comes out of a study of shared clonotypes between healthy human individuals. The overall study: CD4 naive cells filled three plates per donor, CD4 memory three, CD8 naive two and CD8 memory one.

Study conclusions and caveats: Between a few donors, naive CD4 clonotypes were shared at a level of approximately 5%.

To make CD8 memory, CD45RO+ cells were put together with CCR7-negative CD45RA+ TemRA cells. About this clone itself: Its antigen is currently unknown.

J lost 4 bases, V lost 4 bases, and 11 bases had no gene match. CDR1 and CDR2 from the germline V gene are SEHNR and FQNEAQ (reference sequence). The CDR3 has 17 amino acids. The assay was carried out at the deep level. Some clones are missing from TCRdb's copy, which holds only in-frame ones; the method was immunoSEQ multiplex PCR. Of about 110,000 clones detected, about 71% appear once; the ten largest clones hold more than 20%. The rearrangement links TRBV7-9 to TRBJ2-7, with 12 bases that match TRBD2. The specimen sequenced was memory CD8+ T cells sorted from blood. The subset: CD45RO+ cells pooled with CCR7-negative TemRA cells. This sequence originates from a woman aged 25 to 39 in good health. The CDR3 DNA is TGTGCCAGCAGCTACCAAGGACTAGCGGGAAGTATTTACGAGCAGTACTTC. Amino acids: CASSYQGLAGSIYEQYF.